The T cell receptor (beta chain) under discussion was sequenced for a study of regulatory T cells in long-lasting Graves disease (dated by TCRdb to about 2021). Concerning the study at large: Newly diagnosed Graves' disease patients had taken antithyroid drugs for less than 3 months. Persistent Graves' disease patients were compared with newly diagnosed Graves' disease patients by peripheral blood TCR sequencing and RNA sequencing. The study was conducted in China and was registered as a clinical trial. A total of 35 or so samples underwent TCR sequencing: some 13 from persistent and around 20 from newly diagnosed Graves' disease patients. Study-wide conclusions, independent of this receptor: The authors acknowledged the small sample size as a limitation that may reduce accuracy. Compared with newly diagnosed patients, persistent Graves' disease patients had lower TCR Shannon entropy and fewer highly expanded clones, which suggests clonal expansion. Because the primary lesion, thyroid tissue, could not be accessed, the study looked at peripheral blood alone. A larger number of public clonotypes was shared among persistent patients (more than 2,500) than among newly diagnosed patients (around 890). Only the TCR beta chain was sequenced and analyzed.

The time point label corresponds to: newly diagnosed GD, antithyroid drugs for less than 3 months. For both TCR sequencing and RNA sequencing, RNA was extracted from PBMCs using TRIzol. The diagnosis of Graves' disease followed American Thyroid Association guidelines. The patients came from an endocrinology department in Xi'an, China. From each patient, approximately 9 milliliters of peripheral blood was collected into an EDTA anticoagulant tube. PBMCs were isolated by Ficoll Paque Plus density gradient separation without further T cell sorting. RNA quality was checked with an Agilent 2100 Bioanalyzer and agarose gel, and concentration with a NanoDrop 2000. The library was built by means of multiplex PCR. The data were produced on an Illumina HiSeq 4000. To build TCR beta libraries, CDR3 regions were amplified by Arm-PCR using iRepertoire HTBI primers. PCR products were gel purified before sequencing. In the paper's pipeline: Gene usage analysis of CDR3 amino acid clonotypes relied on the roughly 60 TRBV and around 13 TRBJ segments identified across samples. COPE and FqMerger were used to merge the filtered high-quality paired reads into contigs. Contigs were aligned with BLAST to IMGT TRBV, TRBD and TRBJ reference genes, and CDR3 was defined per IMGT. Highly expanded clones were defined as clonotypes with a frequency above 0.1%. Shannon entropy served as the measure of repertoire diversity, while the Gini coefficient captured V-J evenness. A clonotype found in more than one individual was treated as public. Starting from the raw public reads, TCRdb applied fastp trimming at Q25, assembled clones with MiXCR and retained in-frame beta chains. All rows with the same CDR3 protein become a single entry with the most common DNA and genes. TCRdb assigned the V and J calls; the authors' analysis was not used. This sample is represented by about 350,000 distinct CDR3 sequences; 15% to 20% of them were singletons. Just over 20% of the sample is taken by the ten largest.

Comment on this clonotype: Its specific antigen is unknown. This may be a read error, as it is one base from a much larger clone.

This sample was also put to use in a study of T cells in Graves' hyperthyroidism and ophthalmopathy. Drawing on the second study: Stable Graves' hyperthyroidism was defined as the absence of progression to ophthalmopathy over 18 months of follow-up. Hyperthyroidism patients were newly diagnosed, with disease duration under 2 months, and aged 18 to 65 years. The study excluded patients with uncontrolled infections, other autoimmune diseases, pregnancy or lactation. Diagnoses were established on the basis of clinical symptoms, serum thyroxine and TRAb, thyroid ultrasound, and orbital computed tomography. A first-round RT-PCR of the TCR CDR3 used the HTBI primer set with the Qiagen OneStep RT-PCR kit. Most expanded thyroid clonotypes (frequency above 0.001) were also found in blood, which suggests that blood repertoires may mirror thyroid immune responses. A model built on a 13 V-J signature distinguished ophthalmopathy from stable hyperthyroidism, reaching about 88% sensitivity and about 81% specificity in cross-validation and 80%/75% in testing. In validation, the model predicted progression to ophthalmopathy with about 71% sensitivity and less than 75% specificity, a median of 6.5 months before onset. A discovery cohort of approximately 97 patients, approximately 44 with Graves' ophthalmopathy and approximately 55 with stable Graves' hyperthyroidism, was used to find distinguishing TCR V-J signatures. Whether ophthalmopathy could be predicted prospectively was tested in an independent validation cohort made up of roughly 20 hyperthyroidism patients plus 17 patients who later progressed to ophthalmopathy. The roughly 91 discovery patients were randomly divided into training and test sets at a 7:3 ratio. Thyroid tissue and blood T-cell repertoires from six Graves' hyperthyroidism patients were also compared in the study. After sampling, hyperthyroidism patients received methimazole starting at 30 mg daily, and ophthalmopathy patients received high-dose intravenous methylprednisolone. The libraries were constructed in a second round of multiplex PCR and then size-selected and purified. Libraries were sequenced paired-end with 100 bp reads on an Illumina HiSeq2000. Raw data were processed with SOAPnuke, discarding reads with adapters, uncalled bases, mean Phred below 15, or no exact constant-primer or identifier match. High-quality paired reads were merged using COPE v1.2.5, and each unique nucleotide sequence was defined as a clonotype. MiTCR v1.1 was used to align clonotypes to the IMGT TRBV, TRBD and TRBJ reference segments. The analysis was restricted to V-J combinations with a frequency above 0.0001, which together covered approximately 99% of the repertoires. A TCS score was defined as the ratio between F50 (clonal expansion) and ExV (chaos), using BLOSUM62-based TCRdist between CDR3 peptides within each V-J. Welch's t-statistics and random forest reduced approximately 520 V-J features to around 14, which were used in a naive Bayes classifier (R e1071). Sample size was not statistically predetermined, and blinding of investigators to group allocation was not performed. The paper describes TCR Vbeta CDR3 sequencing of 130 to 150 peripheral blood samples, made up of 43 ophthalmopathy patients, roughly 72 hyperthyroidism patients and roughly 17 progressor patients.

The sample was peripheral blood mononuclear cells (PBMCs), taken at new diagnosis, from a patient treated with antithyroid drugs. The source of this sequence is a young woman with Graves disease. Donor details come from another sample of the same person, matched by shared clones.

The CDR3 protein: CASDHRSNEKLFF. The DNA sequence is given as TGTGCCAGCGATCACCGAAGCAATGAAAAACTGTTTTTT. The chain is assembled from TRBV12-3 or TRBV12-4 and TRBJ1-4; the D gene assignment is ambiguous. The CDR3 runs 13 residues from the cysteine to the phenylalanine. The retained sequence is limited to the CDR3, 39 bases, with the frame set at the first base. V and J lose 8 bases and 5 bases, and a span of 12 bases separates them.